The 32 T cell receptor beta chains below were found in one sample sequenced in a study of human T cells and chemical hapten exposure. Time point in this sample: pre-sensitization, week 0. Treatment denoted: therapeutic diphenylcyclopropenone sensitization with weekly scalp DPC. TCRdb reanalysed the RACE reads using MiXCR and keeps one entry per CDR3 protein. Among about 350,000 distinct CDR3 sequences, roughly 6% were seen once, and the ten largest hold around 8.8%. The input for sequencing was whole blood, taken in connection with sensitization to the hapten diphenylcyclopropenone (DPC). The receptors come from a woman between 18 and 30 years old with alopecia areata. Some clones in this sample may be carry-over from other donors' samples.

This clonotype was counted only a few times. The junction departs from germline at one end; a sequencing error may be responsible. The chain combines TRBV7-7 with TRBJ2-2; D is ambiguous. Germline-derived CDR1 and CDR2 are SSHAT and FNYEAQ (reference sequence). The CDR3 extends over 16 amino acids. CDR3 nucleotide sequence: TGTGCTAGCAGCCGCACCCCCGGAGCGAACACCGGGGAGCTGTTTTTT. Residues: CASSRTPGANTGELFF.

In its sample, this clonotype was seen a few times. The rearrangement links TRBV7-2 to TRBJ2-7; 8 bases fit TRBD1. With V trimmed by 0 bases and J by 6 bases, 4 bases remained unmatched. Germline CDR1 is SGHTA and CDR2 is FQGNSA. The CDR3 spans 14 residues. The CDR3 sequence: CASSLAGTGPEQYF. The CDR3 coding sequence is TGTGCCAGCAGCTTAGCCGGGACAGGCCCCGAGCAGTACTTC.

This clonotype has more than one count but fewer than ten. This chain connects TRBV6-5 to TRBJ1-5; 11 positions agree with TRBD1. The CDR3 is 17 amino acids. J gave up 0 bases and V 2 bases, and 3 bases lay outside the gene matches. Germline CDR1 and CDR2: MNHEY and SVGAGI. DNA of the CDR3: TGTGCCAGCAGTTACCCTGGACAGGGGGCTAGCAATCAGCCCCAGCATTTT. Its translation is CASSYPGQGASNQPQHF.

The sample holds a few counts of this clonotype. The rearrangement links TRBV6-2 or TRBV6-3 to TRBJ1-5; 7 bases align to TRBD1. The CDR3 spans 17 residues. V was clipped by 0 bases and J by 5 bases; unmatched bases: 10. Germline loops: CDR1 MNHEY, CDR2 SVGEGT. The CDR3: CASSYSILRGLDQPQHF. CDR3 in DNA: TGTGCCAGCAGTTACTCGATTTTAAGGGGGCTAGATCAGCCCCAGCATTTT.

This clonotype appeared many times. The chain is built from TRBV7-9 and TRBJ1-1, with 7 bases identical to TRBD1. CDR3 length equals 14 residues. CDR1 SEHNR and CDR2 FQNEAQ come from the germline V gene (reference sequence). With 5 bases clipped from V and 5 bases from J, the junction kept 8 bases outside the gene matches. DNA of the CDR3: TGTGCCAGCAGCCCAAGACAGGGTGCGACTGAAGCTTTCTTT. Translated, it gives CASSPRQGATEAFF.

This clonotype appeared many times. The chain is built from TRBV29-1 and TRBJ1-2; 8 nucleotides agree with TRBD1. The CDR3 is 15 amino acids. CDR1 is SQVTM and CDR2 is ANQGSEA in the germline V gene. Germline trimming cut 3 bases from V and 4 bases from J; bases unmatched to any gene: 10. The CDR3 here is CSVDNVRTGTYGYTF. CDR3 sequence (DNA): TGCAGCGTTGATAATGTGCGGACAGGGACCTATGGCTACACCTTC.

This clonotype was counted at least ten times. The chain carries TRBV18 and TRBJ2-5; D is unresolved. V lost 3 bases to trimming and J lost 2 bases, with 10 bases between them. Per germline, CDR1 KGHSH and CDR2 LQKENI. The CDR3 has 14 residues. CDR3 bases: TGTGCCAGCTCACCCCTCAGAGAACAAGAGACCCAGTACTTC. Translation gives CASSPLREQETQYF. The full variable domain, rest sourced from reference TRBV18 and TRBJ2-5, is NAGVMQNPRHLVRRRGQEARLRCSPMKGHSHVYWYRQLPEEGLKFMVYLQKENIIDESGMPKERFSAEFPKEGPSILRIQQVVRGDSAAYFCASSPLREQETQYFGPGTRLLVL.

This clonotype turned up a few times. This rearrangement joins TRBV18 to TRBJ1-5, with no clear D. Trimming left V 4 bases short and J 4 bases short, with 5 bases between. Germline assignment: CDR1 KGHSH and CDR2 LQKENI. The CDR3 has 12 amino acids. CDR3 sequence (DNA): TGTGCCAGCTCACGGGTAAATCAGCCCCAGCATTTT. Encoded protein: CASSRVNQPQHF. Full variable domain (missing parts from reference TRBV18 and TRBJ1-5): NAGVMQNPRHLVRRRGQEARLRCSPMKGHSHVYWYRQLPEEGLKFMVYLQKENIIDESGMPKERFSAEFPKEGPSILRIQQVVRGDSAAYFCASSRVNQPQHFGDGTRLSIL.

This clonotype was observed a handful of times. The J gene is TRBJ2-1, the V gene TRBV5-1; the D is unclear. The length of the CDR3 is 22 residues. Trimming cost V 4 bases and J 0 bases, with 32 bases left between them. From germline, CDR1 is SGHRS and CDR2 YFSETQ. CDR3 DNA: TGCGCCAGCAGCCAACCCTCCCCCTCCCTTAGTGGTGACTCTAGCTCCTACAATGAGCAGTTCTTC. Its protein product is CASSQPSPSLSGDSSSYNEQFF.

This clonotype was counted at least ten times. V gene TRBV29-1 combines with J gene TRBJ2-4; D might be TRBD1 (6 bases). The CDR3 is 14 amino acids. Per germline, CDR1 SQVTM and CDR2 ANQGSEA. V shed 0 bases and J shed 3 bases, with 9 bases lying between them. The CDR3 spells CSVEEEGDKNIQYF. CDR3 nucleotides: TGCAGCGTTGAAGAAGAGGGGGACAAAAACATTCAGTACTTC. Full variable domain (remainder filled in from reference TRBV29-1 and TRBJ2-4): SAVISQKPSRDICQRGTSLTIQCQVDSQVTMMFWYRQQPGQSLTLIATANQGSEATYESGFVIDKFPISRPNLTFSTLTVSNMSPEDSSIYLCSVEEEGDKNIQYFGAGTRLSVL.

V usage is TRBV27 and J usage is TRBJ2-6; 8 bases map to TRBD2. V was clipped by 3 bases and J by 2 bases; unmatched bases: 3. This CDR3 region has 16 residues. Germline V CDR1 and CDR2: MNHEY, SMNVEV (reference sequence). The CDR3: CASSLAGGTGANVLTF. CDR3 bases: TGTGCCAGCAGTTTGGCGGGGGGAACTGGGGCCAACGTCCTGACTTTC.

This chain connects TRBV18 to TRBJ2-7; possible D gene TRBD1, 6 bases. Germline V gene data show CDR1 as KGHSH and CDR2 as LQKENI. The CDR3 has 16 amino acids. Trimming left V 0 bases short and J 2 bases short, with 14 bases between. The CDR3 region is CASSPPGAGATYEQYF. CDR3 bases: TGTGCCAGCTCACCACCTGGGGCAGGGGCGACCTACGAGCAGTACTTC.

This clonotype was found a few times. V is TRBV29-1 and J is TRBJ2-5; 9 bases line up with TRBD1. CDR1 SQVTM and CDR2 ANQGSEA come from the germline V gene. This CDR3 has 13 residues. V gave up 6 bases and J gave up 0 bases; unmatched junction bases: 2. The CDR3 DNA reads as TGCAGCGTACAGGGGGCAAACCAAGAGACCCAGTACTTC. Its translation: CSVQGANQETQYF.

The table lists this clonotype with a few counts. The chain is built from TRBV5-1 and TRBJ2-1; no clear D gene. CDR3 length: 13 amino acids. V shed 0 bases and J shed 9 bases, with 10 bases lying between them. In germline, CDR1 is SGHRS, CDR2 YFSETQ. CDR3 nucleotide sequence: TGCGCCAGCAGCTTGGATGGATTAGGTGAGCAGTTCTTC. It encodes CASSLDGLGEQFF.

The gene calls are TRBV20-1 and TRBJ2-7; the match to TRBD2 covers 7 bases. After removal of 1 base from V and 0 bases from J, the junction contained 9 bases not matched to a gene. Per germline, CDR1 DFQATT and CDR2 SNEGSKA (reference sequence). The CDR3 is made up of 16 amino acids. In nucleotides, the CDR3 is TGCAGTGCTAGAGCCAGGGTAGCGGGCAGCTCCTACGAGCAGTACTTC. It encodes CSARARVAGSSYEQYF.

This clonotype was seen a handful of times. The chain uses TRBV3-1 and TRBJ2-2; the D is unclear. This CDR3 contains 14 residues. Trimming pared 0 bases from V and 4 bases from J, leaving 6 bases between. Germline V lookup: CDR1 LGHDT, CDR2 YNNKEL (reference sequence). The DNA for the CDR3 is TGTGCCAGCAGCCAAGAAAGGACCACCGGGGAGCTGTTTTTT. Protein: CASSQERTTGELFF.

This clonotype has at least ten counts. The chain is built from TRBV12-3 or TRBV12-4 and TRBJ2-3; D is unresolved. The CDR3 spans 16 residues. Trimming cost V 3 bases and J 3 bases, with 16 bases left between them. This chain's CDR3 is CASSLGPSPGTDTQYF. Here the CDR3 DNA reads TGTGCCAGCAGTTTGGGTCCGTCCCCTGGGACAGATACGCAGTATTTT.

The chain couples TRBV2 to TRBJ2-1, with 8 positions matching TRBD1. With 3 bases clipped from V and 12 bases from J, the junction kept 1 base outside the gene matches. Germline CDR1 and CDR2: SNHLY and FYNNEI. CDR3 length: 11 amino acids. CDR3 nucleotides: TGTGCCAGCAGTGATGGACAGGGGCAGTTCTTC. It encodes CASSDGQGQFF. Complete variable domain (other parts from reference TRBV2 and TRBJ2-1): EPEVTQTPSHQVTQMGQEVILRCVPISNHLYFYWYRQILGQKVEFLVSFYNNEISEKSEIFDDQFSVERPDGSNFTLKIRSTKLEDSAMYFCASSDGQGQFFGPGTRLTVL.

This clonotype came up a few times. The V call is TRBV12-3 or TRBV12-4, the J call TRBJ2-3, with 7 bases that match TRBD1. The CDR3 spans 13 residues. Losses at the gene ends were 10 bases for V and 8 bases for J; bases not matched to a gene: 12. CDR3 region: CANRDRVSRTQYF. CDR3 coding DNA: TGTGCCAACCGGGACAGAGTCTCCCGTACGCAGTATTTT.

This clonotype was seen a handful of times. The chain has TRBV4-2 and TRBJ1-1; TRBD1 matches 7 bases. CDR1 and CDR2 (germline): LGHNA, YNFKEQ. The V and J ends lost 1 base and 5 bases, in that order; junction bases with no gene match: 13. The CDR3 runs 17 residues. Here the CDR3 reads CASSQGRPTGWGTEAFF. As DNA, the CDR3 is TGTGCCAGCAGCCAAGGGAGGCCGACAGGGTGGGGGACTGAAGCTTTCTTT.

This clonotype has at least ten counts. This CDR3 is CASSPSDTSREKLFF. For the CDR3, the DNA is TGTGCCAGCAGCCCTTCGGACACCAGTCGGGAAAAACTGTTTTTT. This chain joins TRBV5-4 and TRBJ1-4; D possibly corresponds to TRBD1 (5 bases). The germline V and J ends were trimmed by 4 bases and 8 bases, with 18 bases remaining between them. Germline V lookup: CDR1 SGHNT, CDR2 YYREEE (reference sequence). This CDR3 comprises 15 residues.

At least ten counts were recorded for this clonotype. J is TRBJ1-4 and V is TRBV20-1; D not resolved. V lost 6 bases and J lost 4, with 15 bases in between. Germline CDR1 is DFQATT and CDR2 is SNEGSKA (reference sequence). This CDR3 spans 14 amino acids. The CDR3 loop reads CSATHGSRNEKLFF. DNA of the CDR3: TGCAGTGCAACGCACGGTTCTCGTAATGAAAAACTGTTTTTT.

The table lists this clonotype with a few counts. The chain joins TRBV6-6 to TRBJ2-2; D remains unclear. This CDR3 has 16 residues. CDR1 and CDR2 from the germline V gene are MNHNY and SVGAGI (reference sequence). V dropped 7 bases and J dropped 2 bases, with 17 bases sitting between them. The CDR3 loop reads CASIPSGRPNTGELFF. The CDR3 nucleotides are TGTGCCAGCATCCCTTCGGGCAGGCCCAACACCGGGGAGCTGTTTTTT.

Concerning this clonotype: One junction end disagrees with the germline gene, perhaps due to a read error. This sequence joins TRBV6-2 or TRBV6-3 and TRBJ2-1; tentative D call: TRBD2 (6 bases). Germline lookup yields CDR1 MNHEY and CDR2 SVGEGT. The CDR3 runs 14 residues. The CDR3 loop is CACSFSSGGNEQFF. The CDR3 DNA reads TGTGCCTGCAGTTTCTCATCTGGGGGGAATGAGCAGTTCTTC.

Many counts were recorded for this clonotype. The gene calls are TRBV27 and TRBJ2-5; D not certain. CDR3 length: 16 residues. The germline CDR1 and CDR2 sequences are MNHEY and SMNVEV (reference sequence). The V and J ends lost 5 bases and 3 bases respectively, with 19 bases between them. This chain's CDR3 is CASSDLFLGFEETQYF. The CDR3 bases are TGTGCCAGCAGTGATCTCTTCTTGGGGTTTGAAGAGACCCAGTACTTC.

The gene calls are TRBV28 and TRBJ1-2, with 8 bases aligning to TRBD1. The CDR3 has 13 residues. After removal of 5 bases from V and 8 bases from J, the junction contained 7 bases not matched to a gene. In germline, CDR1 is MDHEN, CDR2 SYDVKM. The CDR3 DNA reads TGTGCCAGCAGTGCGCAGGGGGCAGAAGGCTACACCTTC. Translation: CASSAQGAEGYTF.

This clonotype was observed many times. This rearrangement joins TRBV19 to TRBJ2-7; D is perhaps TRBD2 (5 bases). Germline-derived CDR1 and CDR2 are LNHDA and SQIVND (reference sequence). The CDR3 spans 14 residues. V was cut by 3 bases and J by 3 bases, with 12 bases left in between. The chain's CDR3 is CASSMTGGVYEQYF. The CDR3 DNA follows: TGTGCCAGTAGTATGACCGGAGGAGTCTACGAGCAGTACTTC.

This clonotype was seen repeatedly, ten times or more. J is TRBJ1-2 and V is TRBV2; TRBD1 agrees at 7 bases. CDR1 SNHLY and CDR2 FYNNEI come from the germline V gene. V trimming: 7 bases; J trimming: 12 bases; junction bases outside the gene matches: 20. The CDR3 sequence is 15 residues long. CDR3 in amino acids: CASTASSGQHTGNTF. The CDR3 DNA reads as TGTGCCAGCACCGCCTCGTCGGGACAGCATACCGGCAACACCTTC.

This clonotype was counted only a few times. The J gene is TRBJ2-3, the V gene TRBV4-1; D gene unclear. Germline V gene sequence: CDR1 MGHRA, CDR2 YSYEKL. The CDR3 is 14 residues long. V was shortened by 2 bases and J by 5 bases, with 11 bases between the two germline ends. The CDR3, as DNA: TGCGCCAGCAGCCAAACGACGAGTCAAGATACGCAGTATTTT. This translates into CASSQTTSQDTQYF.

This clonotype appeared a few times. The rearrangement links TRBV7-2 to TRBJ2-1; a possible D gene is TRBD1 (5 bases). CDR1 is SGHTA, CDR2 FQGNSA, per germline. CDR3 size: 15 residues. V was clipped by 1 base and J by 3 bases, with 10 bases between them. This CDR3 reads CASSLEGYVYNEQFF. DNA for the CDR3: TGTGCCAGCAGCTTAGAGGGGTACGTCTACAATGAGCAGTTCTTC.

This clonotype was counted ten times or more. The J gene is TRBJ2-7, the V gene TRBV12-3 or TRBV12-4; D might be TRBD1 or TRBD2, each matching 5 bases. With 6 bases removed from V and 9 bases from J, the gap between germline ends came to 15 bases. The CDR3 consists of 12 residues. The CDR3 sequence: CASSNEGSVQYF. CDR3 bases: TGTGCCAGCAGCAATGAGGGGTCGGTGCAGTACTTC.

This clonotype was counted only a few times. This chain links TRBV3-1 with TRBJ2-7; 9 bases line up with TRBD1. V shed 2 bases, J shed 7 bases, and the junction held 12 bases outside the gene matches. The germline CDR1 and CDR2 sequences are LGHDT and YNNKEL (reference sequence). The CDR3 is 16 residues long. The CDR3 sequence is CASSQLGTGPALEQYF. CDR3 in DNA: TGTGCCAGCAGCCAATTAGGGACAGGGCCCGCCTTGGAGCAGTACTTC.